This T cell receptor (beta chain) was captured in a study of metastatic and nonmetastatic thyroid tumors. Study-level information: Across blood and tumor or nodule tissue, repertoires from malignant and benign thyroid patients were compared with one another.

MiXCR re-clonotyped the PCR reads for TCRdb. The sample has just under 4,000 clones, 20% to 25% seen once; the top ten hold about 35%. Trimming took off 0 bases at V and 4 bases at J, with 14 bases between the two ends. CDR3 size: 15 residues. Germline V gene lookup returns CDR1 SGHNT and CDR2 YYREEE (reference sequence). The sample holds many counts of this clone. Among the patients, none had received any treatment before thyroid surgery. Material: tumor tissue. The chain couples TRBV5-4 to TRBJ2-7, with D possibly being TRBD1 or TRBD2 (6 bases each). The receptor comes from a male donor with papillary thyroid cancer or a benign thyroid nodule (not recorded which). Some clones in this sample may be carry-over from other donors' samples. The DNA of the CDR3 is TGTGCCAGCAGCTTGGCGTCAGGGGCGGGATACGAGCAGTACTTC. It translates to CASSLASGAGYEQYF.